The 13 T cell receptor beta chains listed next were all sequenced from one sample in a study of cytomegalovirus exposure and HLA in healthy donors. Amplification used 60 Vbeta primers and 13 Jbeta primers. Sequencing used immunoSEQ multiplex PCR; TCRdb keeps in-frame clones, though not all of them. The profile shows around 180,000 clones, approximately 80% of them singletons. Sequencing input: PBMCs. The receptors shown here come from a boy between 2 and 10 years old in good health and CMV-seronegative.

The chain couples TRBV27 to TRBJ1-4; the D gene is possibly TRBD1 (6 bases). The V gene lost 2 bases and the J gene lost 14 bases, with 15 bases spanning the gap. CDR3 length: 13 residues. CDR1 is MNHEY, CDR2 SMNVEV, per germline (reference sequence). The CDR3 DNA sequence: TGTGCCAGCAGTTTAACTTCAGGGGAGAGGCTGTTTTTT. Amino acids: CASSLTSGERLFF.

The CDR3 DNA sequence: TGTGCCTGGAGTCCCGGGACATTTAGTACTGAAGCTTTCTTT. Translated: CAWSPGTFSTEAFF. The V gene is TRBV30, the J gene TRBJ1-1; weak D call: TRBD1 (6 bases). V was clipped by 2 bases and J by 5 bases, with 15 bases between them. The CDR3 loop spans 14 amino acids. Per the germline V gene, CDR1 is GTSNPN and CDR2 is SVGIG (reference sequence).

The V call is TRBV7-2, the J call TRBJ2-3; TRBD2 agrees at 10 bases. There are 14 residues in the CDR3. V dropped 7 bases and J dropped 6; count of bases not matched to a gene: 7. Germline V gene lookup returns CDR1 SGHTA and CDR2 FQGNSA. The CDR3 spells CASIPLAGVDTQYF. The CDR3 DNA follows: TGTGCCAGCATCCCTCTAGCGGGAGTGGATACGCAGTATTTT. Based on the CDR3 plus reference TRBV7-2 and TRBJ2-3, the full variable domain is GAGVSQSPSNKVTEKGKDVELRCDPISGHTALYWYRQSLGQGLEFLIYFQGNSAPDKSGLPSDRFSAERTGGSVSTLTIQRTQQEDSAVYLCASIPLAGVDTQYFGPGTRLTVL.

This chain connects TRBV27 to TRBJ1-2; 7 nucleotides agree with TRBD1. Germline V CDR1 and CDR2: MNHEY, SMNVEV (reference sequence). This CDR3 contains 13 residues. After removal of 8 bases from V and 3 bases from J, the junction contained 6 bases not matched to a gene. The CDR3 region has the DNA TGTGCCAGCTCGACAGGGCGCCACTATGGCTACACCTTC. It specifies CASSTGRHYGYTF.

This chain uses TRBV5-6 with TRBJ1-3; the D gene is possibly TRBD1 (5 bases). In germline, CDR1 is SGHDT, CDR2 YYEEEE. The CDR3 has 17 residues. Trimming took off 0 bases at V and 0 bases at J, with 13 bases between the two ends. The CDR3 nucleotides are TGTGCCAGCAGCTTGGGGAGTACAGGACGCTCTGGAAACACCATATATTTT. Translation gives CASSLGSTGRSGNTIYF.

V and J are TRBV7-8 and TRBJ2-1; D not certain. Trimming took 10 bases from V and 10 from J, leaving 17 bases between them. CDR3 length: 12 amino acids. Per germline, CDR1 SGHVS and CDR2 FQNEAQ. For the CDR3, the DNA is TGTGCCACCCTGGGCCCCCTGTGGGAGCAGTTCTTC. The encoded protein is CATLGPLWEQFF.

In nucleotides, the CDR3 is TGCAGCATATGGACAGCGAACACCGGGGAGCTGTTTTTT. Protein product: CSIWTANTGELFF. The chain has TRBV29-1 and TRBJ2-2; D may be TRBD1 (6 bases). CDR3 size: 13 residues. Germline V gene sequence: CDR1 SQVTM, CDR2 ANQGSEA. Trimming removed 8 bases from V and 0 bases from J, with 10 bases in between.

This sequence joins TRBV7-2 and TRBJ2-7; D remains unclear. The CDR3 is 14 amino acids. Trimming took off 1 base at V and 4 bases at J, with 11 bases between the two ends. CDR1 is SGHTA, CDR2 FQGNSA, per germline. The CDR3 nucleotides are TGTGCCAGCAGCTTAGGTCACAGTTATTACGAGCAGTACTTC. Translated, it gives CASSLGHSYYEQYF.

This rearrangement joins TRBV11-1 to TRBJ2-5, with D tentatively TRBD1 (6 bases). V lost 5 bases and J 4 bases, leaving 11 bases between the germline ends. This CDR3 has 13 amino acids. In germline, CDR1 is SGHAT, CDR2 FQDESV (reference sequence). CDR3 bases: TGTGCCAGCAGCCAAACAGGGCGAGAGACCCAGTACTTC. As protein: CASSQTGRETQYF.

In its sample, this clone was seen once. The chain uses TRBV5-8 and TRBJ1-5; 7 bases map to TRBD1. The ends lost 6 bases at V and 5 bases at J; junction bases unmatched: 8. This CDR3 contains 14 residues. Germline V CDR1 and CDR2: SGHTS, YDEGEE. In nucleotides, the CDR3 is TGTGCCAGCAACCTCGGACAGGAGCATCAGCCCCAGCATTTT. Translation: CASNLGQEHQPQHF.

V usage is TRBV14 and J usage is TRBJ2-1; D call uncertain. Trimming left V 1 base short and J 0 bases short, with 7 bases between. CDR1 is SGHDN and CDR2 is FVKESK in the germline V gene. The CDR3 loop spans 15 amino acids. The CDR3 nucleotides read TGTGCCAGCAGCCAAGGAGGAAGCTCCTACAATGAGCAGTTCTTC. As protein: CASSQGGSSYNEQFF.

The chain combines TRBV27 with TRBJ1-2; D unresolved. This CDR3 comprises 13 residues. CDR1 is MNHEY and CDR2 is SMNVEV in the germline V gene (reference sequence). Deletions cut 3 bases from V and 4 bases from J, with 9 bases between. The chain's CDR3 is CASSLWGGYGYTF. The DNA of the CDR3 is TGTGCCAGCAGTTTGTGGGGAGGCTATGGCTACACCTTC.

This rearrangement joins TRBV2 to TRBJ2-5, with 12 bases matching TRBD2. V dropped 4 bases and J dropped 5; count of bases not matched to a gene: 8. Germline lookup yields CDR1 SNHLY and CDR2 FYNNEI. The CDR3 totals 16 residues. In nucleotides, the CDR3 is TGTGCCAGCAGTGGACCTAGCGGGGGGGCGGCGGAGACCCAGTACTTC. Its translation is CASSGPSGGAAETQYF.